The next 18 T cell receptor beta chains were all read from a single sample in a study of OX40 agonist ivuxolimab in advanced cancers. TCRdb's copy holds only in-frame clones and misses some; the assay was immunoSEQ multiplex PCR. Of 75,000 to 100,000 clones listed, approximately 88% are singletons. This specimen was CD4+ or CD8+ T cells sorted from blood, taken in a trial of the OX40 agonist ivuxolimab. Receptors originate from an adult with an advanced solid tumor such as melanoma, head and neck, liver or kidney cancer.

The chain links TRBV5-1 to TRBJ2-3, with 9 nucleotides matching TRBD1. Trimming took 4 bases from V and 5 from J; bases not matched to a gene: 14. The CDR3 covers 17 residues. Germline V CDR1 and CDR2: SGHRS, YFSETQ. The CDR3 here is CASSPGQGNRLRDTQYF. Here the CDR3 DNA reads TGCGCCAGCAGCCCCGGACAGGGGAACCGCCTTCGAGATACGCAGTATTTT.

The J gene is TRBJ2-1, the V gene TRBV7-9, with a possible D match to TRBD2 (5 bases). There are 16 residues in the CDR3. V was trimmed by 3 bases and J by 4 bases, leaving 16 bases between them. CDR1 is SEHNR and CDR2 is FQNEAQ in the germline V gene (reference sequence). CDR3 nucleotides: TGTGCCAGCAGCTTGGCGAGCGGACTCGTTTACAATGAGCAGTTCTTC. It encodes CASSLASGLVYNEQFF.

This sequence joins TRBV19 and TRBJ2-4; D perhaps matches TRBD1 (5 bases). CDR3 length equals 17 residues. Between the trimmed V and J ends, which lost 5 bases and 0 bases, there was a span of 17 bases. Germline assignment: CDR1 LNHDA and CDR2 SQIVND (reference sequence). CDR3 bases: TGTGCCAGTAGTCCGGCAGGACATATGATAGCCAAAAACATTCAGTACTTC. Translating it yields CASSPAGHMIAKNIQYF.

In the case of this clone: The junction and the germline gene differ at one end; a read error may be behind it. This sequence joins TRBV4-2 and TRBJ2-5; D is unclear. Germline loops: CDR1 LGHNA, CDR2 YNFKEQ. The CDR3 runs to 12 residues. The CDR3 sequence: CAGSQDKETQYF. The CDR3 region has the DNA TGTGCCGGCAGCCAAGACAAAGAGACCCAGTACTTC.

V gene TRBV6-6 combines with J gene TRBJ2-5, with D perhaps matching TRBD1 or TRBD2 (5 bases each). Germline CDR1 and CDR2: MNHNY and SVGAGI (reference sequence). The CDR3 spans 15 residues. V was cut by 6 bases and J by 4 bases, with 18 bases left in between. Here the CDR3 reads CASSPGTSLSETQYF. The CDR3 DNA reads TGTGCCAGCAGCCCCGGGACCTCTCTTTCAGAGACCCAGTACTTC.

This chain uses TRBV4-2 with TRBJ2-6, with 9 bases identical to TRBD2. The CDR3 spans 18 residues. The germline CDR1 and CDR2 sequences are LGHNA and YNFKEQ. V dropped 3 bases and J dropped 0; count of bases not matched to a gene: 6. In DNA, the CDR3 is TGTGCCAGCAGCCACCCTAGCGGGGTGCTCTCTGGGGCCAACGTCCTGACTTTC. This encodes CASSHPSGVLSGANVLTF.

About this clone: A read error may produce the germline difference seen at one junction end. The V gene is TRBV5-4, the J gene TRBJ2-7, with D maybe TRBD1 (6 bases). The germline V gene has CDR1 SGHNT and CDR2 YYREEE (reference sequence). The CDR3 spans 14 residues. The CDR3 loop reads CASSLSIRQEGFHF. Here the CDR3 DNA reads TGTGCCAGCAGCTTATCTATTCGACAGGAAGGTTTCCACTTC. The full variable domain, with the rest looked up from reference TRBV5-4 and TRBJ2-7, is ETGVTQSPTHLIKTRGQQVTLRCSSQSGHNTVSWYQQALGQGPQFIFQYYREEENGRGNFPPRFSGLQFPNYSSELNVNALELDDSALYLCASSLSIRQEGFHFGPGTRLTVT.

The rearrangement uses TRBV29-1 and TRBJ2-5; 12 positions agree with TRBD2. The CDR3 runs 14 residues. The V segment lost 4 bases and the J segment 9 bases; nucleotides outside the gene matches: 9. Germline V lookup: CDR1 SQVTM, CDR2 ANQGSEA. CDR3 in DNA: TGCAGCGTTGTTGGACTAGCGGGGTTCGGGGCCCAGTACTTC. It yields the protein CSVVGLAGFGAQYF.

The V and J genes are TRBV27 and TRBJ1-6; the match to TRBD1 covers 7 bases. Germline V gives CDR1 MNHEY, CDR2 SMNVEV (reference sequence). The CDR3 length is 17 residues. Trimming took 5 bases from V and 7 from J; bases not matched to a gene: 14. The CDR3 region has the DNA TGTGCCAGCAGTAGGGGGCGCTTCCCCCTCCCGAATTCACCCCTCCACTTT. Its translation is CASSRGRFPLPNSPLHF.

The chain links TRBV9 to TRBJ1-3; TRBD1 might be the D (5 bases). V was clipped by 3 bases and J by 0 bases, with 10 bases between them. The CDR3 covers 15 residues. The germline V gene has CDR1 SGDLS and CDR2 YYNGEE. In nucleotides, the CDR3 is TGTGCCAGCAGCGCGACAGTCGGCTCTGGAAACACCATATATTTT. Translating gives CASSATVGSGNTIYF.

This clone was recorded once. The chain joins TRBV18 to TRBJ2-7; 8 bases are shared with TRBD1. Germline V gene sequence: CDR1 KGHSH, CDR2 LQKENI. The CDR3 sequence is 12 residues long. V trimming: 5 bases; J trimming: 4 bases; junction bases outside the gene matches: 1. DNA of the CDR3: TGTGCCAGCTCAGGACAGGGTTACGAGCAGTACTTC. Translated, it gives CASSGQGYEQYF.

The chain employs TRBV27 and TRBJ1-1; D is unresolved. The CDR3 has 13 amino acids. Trimming shortened V by 3 bases and J by 5 bases, and 10 bases separated the two germline ends. CDR1 is MNHEY, CDR2 SMNVEV, per germline (reference sequence). The CDR3 nucleotides read TGTGCCAGCAGTTTGATCGATGAGACTGAAGCTTTCTTT. Its protein is CASSLIDETEAFF.

V gene TRBV2 combines with J gene TRBJ1-3, with D possibly TRBD1 on 6 matching bases. CDR3 length equals 13 residues. Trimming stripped 6 bases from V and 4 bases from J, with 10 bases between. Germline V CDR1 and CDR2: SNHLY, FYNNEI. The DNA of the CDR3 is TGTGCCAGCAGACACGACAGGGGAAACACCATATATTTT. This codes for CASRHDRGNTIYF.

The CDR3 loop is CASSTSGGQYF. In DNA form, the CDR3 reads TGTGCCAGTAGTACTTCCGGGGGGCAGTACTTC. This chain links TRBV19 with TRBJ2-7; perhaps TRBD2 as D (6 bases). Germline CDR1 is LNHDA and CDR2 is SQIVND (reference sequence). This CDR3 comprises 11 residues. V was cut by 4 bases and J by 9 bases, with 10 bases left in between.

The chain joins TRBV19 to TRBJ1-1, with D perhaps TRBD1 (6 bases). V gave up 2 bases and J gave up 0 bases, with 13 bases separating them. This CDR3 has 16 amino acids. From germline, CDR1 is LNHDA and CDR2 SQIVND (reference sequence). CDR3 nucleotides: TGTGCCAGTAGTATACAGGGGCAGGAATTGAACACTGAAGCTTTCTTT. As protein: CASSIQGQELNTEAFF.

The chain has TRBV5-1 and TRBJ2-5; D may be TRBD2 (6 bases). Germline lookup yields CDR1 SGHRS and CDR2 YFSETQ. The CDR3 extends over 13 amino acids. The germline V and J ends were trimmed by 1 base and 3 bases, with 7 bases remaining between them. The CDR3 region is CASSLPGEETQYF. The DNA of the CDR3 is TGCGCCAGCAGCTTGCCGGGAGAAGAGACCCAGTACTTC.

The chain employs TRBV5-5 and TRBJ2-5, with TRBD2 identical over 9 bases. Germline lookup yields CDR1 SGHKS and CDR2 YYEKEE (reference sequence). The length of the CDR3 is 15 residues. V gave up 4 bases and J gave up 4 bases; unmatched junction bases: 8. Here the CDR3 reads CASSPIGGRGETQYF. CDR3 in DNA: TGTGCCAGCAGCCCCATTGGCGGGAGGGGAGAGACCCAGTACTTC.

CDR3 nucleotides: TGTGCCAGCAGCCATGCCGGGACAGGGAGGTCCTACGAGCAGTACTTC. This gives the protein CASSHAGTGRSYEQYF. The V and J genes are TRBV11-3 and TRBJ2-7; TRBD1 matches at 9 bases. Per the germline V gene, CDR1 is SGHNT and CDR2 is YENEEA. With 5 bases clipped from V and 1 base from J, the junction kept 9 bases outside the gene matches. This CDR3 is 16 amino acids long.